The rows below give T cell receptor beta chains drawn from one sample of a study of blood T cell repertoires in COVID-19. Assay used: immunoSEQ multiplex PCR; TCRdb lists only in-frame clones, some missing. The sample has approximately 470,000 clones, 80% to 90% seen once. The sequenced material came from peripheral blood. These receptors originate from a human donor in a cohort sampled during active COVID-19. Both conserved end residues are part of each CDR3. The D gene is left open where the match is weak. Some rows have no size entry. The others give once, few or many, or a class for an expanded clone.

size: NA; J: TRBJ1-6; V: TRBV30; D: NA; length: 14; DNA: TGTGCCTGGAGTTTAGGGACTTATAATTCACCCCTCCACTTT; CDR3: CAWSLGTYNSPLHF
size: few; J: TRBJ1-1; V: TRBV25-1; D: NA; length: 13; DNA: TGTGCCAGCAGTGCAGGGGCGAACACTGAAGCTTTCTTT; CDR3: CASSAGANTEAFF
size: NA; J: TRBJ1-3; V: TRBV28; D: NA; length: 14; DNA: TGTGCCACCTGGGGGGGGGATCGGAGAAACACCATATATTTT; CDR3: CATWGGDRRNTIYF
size: NA; J: TRBJ2-1; V: TRBV7-8; D: TRBD2; length: 17; DNA: TGTGCCAGCAGCTTAGCGGGGATGCTAGCGGTCTACAATGAGCAGTTCTTC; CDR3: CASSLAGMLAVYNEQFF
size: NA; J: TRBJ2-1; V: TRBV21-1; D: NA; length: 17; DNA: TGTGCCAGCAGCAAGGGGGCCCCGGGACTAGTAGACAATGAGCAGTTCTTC; CDR3: CASSKGAPGLVDNEQFF
size: NA; J: TRBJ1-2; V: TRBV6-2/TRBV6-3; D: NA; length: 14; DNA: TGTGCCAGCAGTTACCGTGAGGGAGGTTATGGCTACACCTTC; CDR3: CASSYREGGYGYTF
size: NA; J: TRBJ2-7; V: TRBV5-3; D: NA; length: 13; DNA: TGTGCCAGAAGCTTGAACCGGGACTACGAGCAGTACTTC; CDR3: CARSLNRDYEQYF
size: few; J: TRBJ2-5; V: TRBV19; D: NA; length: 15; DNA: TGTGCCAGTAAACGGGCGGGATATGCGGGGGAGACCCAGTACTTC; CDR3: CASKRAGYAGETQYF
size: few; J: TRBJ1-2; V: TRBV5-8; D: NA; length: 15; DNA: TGTGCCAGCAGCTTGGGGCCCAGGCCCAACTATGGCTACACCTTC; CDR3: CASSLGPRPNYGYTF
size: NA; J: TRBJ2-1; V: TRBV6-2/TRBV6-3; D: TRBD2; length: 18; DNA: TGTGCCAGCAGCCCAGTCCCCGGGACTAGCGGGAGGGCCATTGAGCAGTTCTTC; CDR3: CASSPVPGTSGRAIEQFF
size: NA; J: TRBJ1-6; V: TRBV18; D: NA; length: 16; DNA: TGTGCCAGCTCACCCCGCGACAGACGCTTTAATTCACCCCTCCACTTT; CDR3: CASSPRDRRFNSPLHF
size: NA; J: TRBJ2-1; V: TRBV7-2; D: TRBD2; length: 18; DNA: TGTGCCAGCACCCGGGAATGGATTAGCGGGAGGCCCCGGGGGGAGCAGTTCTTC; CDR3: CASTREWISGRPRGEQFF
size: once; J: TRBJ2-1; V: TRBV9; D: TRBD2; length: 16; DNA: TGTGCCAGCAGCGTAGGAATAGCGGGAGGGAGGAATGAGCAGTTCTTC; CDR3: CASSVGIAGGRNEQFF
size: NA; J: TRBJ2-1; V: TRBV29-1; D: NA; length: 14; DNA: TGCAGCTCCAAAGGGGCTAGCGAATACAATGAGCAGTTCTTC; CDR3: CSSKGASEYNEQFF
size: NA; J: TRBJ1-3; V: TRBV19; D: TRBD1; length: 14; DNA: TGTGCCAGTAATGACAGGGGCGCCGGGGACACCATATATTTT; CDR3: CASNDRGAGDTIYF
size: NA; J: TRBJ1-2; V: TRBV5-1; D: NA; length: 12; DNA: TGCGCCAGCAGTAATGAACAGGATGGCTACACCTTC; CDR3: CASSNEQDGYTF
size: NA; J: TRBJ1-1; V: TRBV9; D: NA; length: 13; DNA: TGTGCCAGCAGCTTTACAGGGAACACTGAAGCTTTCTTT; CDR3: CASSFTGNTEAFF
size: NA; J: TRBJ2-5; V: TRBV5-1; D: TRBD2; length: 17; DNA: TGCGCCAGCAGCAAAGAATCACCGGGAGGACCCCCAGAGACCCAGTACTTC; CDR3: CASSKESPGGPPETQYF
size: NA; J: TRBJ2-7; V: TRBV19; D: TRBD2; length: 14; DNA: TGTGCCAGTAGGGCTAGCGGTTCTTCGGGCGAGCAGTACTTC; CDR3: CASRASGSSGEQYF
size: NA; J: TRBJ1-4; V: TRBV30; D: TRBD1; length: 14; DNA: TGTGCCTGGAGTGTAAGGGACAGGGGAGGAGAACTGTTTTTT; CDR3: CAWSVRDRGGELFF
size: NA; J: TRBJ1-2; V: TRBV7-9; D: NA; length: 13; DNA: TGTGCCAGCAGCTTGGTGGGGGCGGCTGGCTACACCTTC; CDR3: CASSLVGAAGYTF
size: NA; J: TRBJ2-3; V: TRBV7-2; D: NA; length: 16; DNA: TGTGCCAGCAGCTTTGTCGGGACGGGAGCAATGGATACGCAGTATTTT; CDR3: CASSFVGTGAMDTQYF
size: once; J: TRBJ2-1; V: TRBV6-5; D: TRBD2; length: 15; DNA: TGTGCCAGCAGCCCCGGGACTAGCGAATCCAATGAGCAGTTCTTC; CDR3: CASSPGTSESNEQFF
size: NA; J: TRBJ1-1; V: TRBV6-5; D: NA; length: 11; DNA: TGTGCCAGCACCTATAACACTGAAGCTTTCTTT; CDR3: CASTYNTEAFF
size: NA; J: TRBJ1-5; V: TRBV15; D: NA; length: 14; DNA: TGTGCCACCAGCATCCACGGGGGGGAACAGCCCCAGCATTTT; CDR3: CATSIHGGEQPQHF
size: NA; J: TRBJ2-6; V: TRBV5-4; D: NA; length: 15; DNA: TGTGCCAGCAGCTTAGAGAGGGCTGGGGCCAACGTCCTGACTTTC; CDR3: CASSLERAGANVLTF
size: NA; J: TRBJ1-2; V: TRBV7-8; D: TRBD1; length: 19; DNA: TGTGCCAGCAGCTTAGCCGAAAAGATCTCCGGGACAGGGTCATATGGCTACACCTTC; CDR3: CASSLAEKISGTGSYGYTF
size: once; J: TRBJ1-1; V: TRBV30; D: TRBD1; length: 17; DNA: TGTGCCTGGAGTGTACGGACAGGGGAGCACATGAACACTGAAGCTTTCTTT; CDR3: CAWSVRTGEHMNTEAFF
size: NA; J: TRBJ1-1; V: TRBV6-5; D: NA; length: 15; DNA: TGTGCCAGCAGTTACGGAGGGATGGGGGGCACTGAAGCTTTCTTT; CDR3: CASSYGGMGGTEAFF
size: NA; J: TRBJ1-2; V: TRBV11-2; D: NA; length: 15; DNA: TGTGCCAGCAGCTCCAATGCCCAGGGAAACTATGGCTACACCTTC; CDR3: CASSSNAQGNYGYTF
size: few; J: TRBJ1-6; V: TRBV6-2/TRBV6-3; D: NA; length: 15; DNA: TGTGCCAGCAGTCCCCGGGGAGGGCGTAATTCACCCCTCCACTTT; CDR3: CASSPRGGRNSPLHF
size: NA; J: TRBJ2-1; V: TRBV5-4; D: NA; length: 16; DNA: TGTGCCAGCAGCCCGCCTGAGACTAGAGTTGTTAATGAGCAGTTCTTC; CDR3: CASSPPETRVVNEQFF
size: NA; J: TRBJ1-1; V: TRBV6-5; D: NA; length: 13; DNA: TGTGCCAGCCGGAATACAGGGAACACTGAAGCTTTCTTT; CDR3: CASRNTGNTEAFF
size: NA; J: TRBJ2-7; V: TRBV21-1; D: NA; length: 14; DNA: TGTGCCAGCAGATTGGGACAGGGCAGCTACGAGCAGTACTTC; CDR3: CASRLGQGSYEQYF
size: NA; J: TRBJ2-2; V: TRBV2; D: NA; length: 16; DNA: TGTGCCAGCAGTCCCGGGACACCATCGATCACCGGGGAGCTGTTTTTT; CDR3: CASSPGTPSITGELFF
size: NA; J: TRBJ2-6; V: TRBV7-9; D: TRBD2; length: 16; DNA: TGTGCCAGCACACCCGGGGAGGGAGCAGGGGCCAACGTCCTGACTTTC; CDR3: CASTPGEGAGANVLTF
size: NA; J: TRBJ1-1; V: TRBV5-1; D: NA; length: 13; DNA: TGCGCCAGCAGCTTGGCCTTGGACAGAGAAGCTTTCTTT; CDR3: CASSLALDREAFF
size: NA; J: TRBJ2-7; V: TRBV2; D: TRBD2; length: 15; DNA: TGTGCCACCTCCATAGCGGGAGAAAGCGCCTACGAGCAGTACTTC; CDR3: CATSIAGESAYEQYF
size: NA; J: TRBJ2-5; V: TRBV7-2; D: TRBD1; length: 15; DNA: TGTGCCAGCAGCTTAGGAGCAGGGGGCGGTGAGACCCAGTACTTC; CDR3: CASSLGAGGGETQYF
size: few; J: TRBJ1-5; V: TRBV7-6; D: TRBD1; length: 15; DNA: TGTGCCAGCAGCTCAGGACAGGCAGGCAATCAGCCCCAGCATTTT; CDR3: CASSSGQAGNQPQHF
size: NA; J: TRBJ2-7; V: TRBV18; D: NA; length: 14; DNA: TGTGCCAGCTCACCTCAAGGGACTTCCTACGAGCAGTACTTC; CDR3: CASSPQGTSYEQYF
size: NA; J: TRBJ2-3; V: TRBV19; D: NA; length: 15; DNA: TGTGCCAGTAGTATGGGTCTAGCGTTCACAGATACGCAGTATTTT; CDR3: CASSMGLAFTDTQYF
size: NA; J: TRBJ1-1; V: TRBV29-1; D: TRBD1; length: 14; DNA: TGCAGCGTTGAACGAACAGGGGTTTACACTGAAGCTTTCTTT; CDR3: CSVERTGVYTEAFF
size: NA; J: TRBJ2-7; V: TRBV18; D: TRBD1; length: 13; DNA: TGTGCCAGCTCACGCAAGCAGGGGGACGAGCAGTACTTC; CDR3: CASSRKQGDEQYF